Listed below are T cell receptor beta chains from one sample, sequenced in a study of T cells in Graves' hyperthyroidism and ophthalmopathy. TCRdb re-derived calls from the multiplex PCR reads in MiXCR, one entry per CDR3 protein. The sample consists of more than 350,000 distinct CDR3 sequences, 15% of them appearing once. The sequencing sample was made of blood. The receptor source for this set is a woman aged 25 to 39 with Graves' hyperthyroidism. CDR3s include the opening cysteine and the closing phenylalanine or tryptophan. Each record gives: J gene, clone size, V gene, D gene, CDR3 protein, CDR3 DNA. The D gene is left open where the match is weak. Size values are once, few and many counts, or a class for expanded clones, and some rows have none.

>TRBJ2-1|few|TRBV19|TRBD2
CASNPLAGGPNEQFF
TGTGCCAGTAACCCCCTAGCGGGAGGGCCCAATGAGCAGTTCTTC
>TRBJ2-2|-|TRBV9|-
CASSEGFPGQRGELFF
TGTGCCAGCAGCGAGGGGTTCCCCGGTCAAAGAGGGGAGCTGTTTTTT
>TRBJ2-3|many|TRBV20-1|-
CTPGGVPSTDTQYF
TGCACCCCAGGGGGGGTTCCGAGCACAGATACGCAGTATTTT
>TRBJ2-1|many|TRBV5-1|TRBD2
CASSITSGSVGGNEQFF
TGCGCCAGCAGCATTACTAGCGGGAGCGTAGGAGGCAATGAGCAGTTCTTC
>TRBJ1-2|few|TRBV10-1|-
CASSPDRLGGYGYTF
TGCGCCAGCAGTCCCGACAGGCTCGGTGGCTATGGCTACACCTTC
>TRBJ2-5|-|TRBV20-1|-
CSTKGIQETQYF
TGCAGTACAAAGGGAATCCAAGAGACCCAGTACTTC
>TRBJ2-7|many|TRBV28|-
CASDTDSYEQYF
TGTGCCAGCGACACGGACTCCTACGAGCAGTACTTC
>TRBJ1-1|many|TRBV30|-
CAWSSGKANTEAFF
TGTGCCTGGAGTTCTGGTAAAGCGAACACTGAAGCTTTCTTT
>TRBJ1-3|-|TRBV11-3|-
CASSLSGALGNTIYF
TGTGCCAGCAGCTTGTCCGGGGCGCTCGGAAACACCATATATTTT
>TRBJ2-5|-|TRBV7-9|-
CASSLGSGLGETQYF
TGTGCCAGCAGCTTAGGTTCCGGGTTGGGGGAGACCCAGTACTTC
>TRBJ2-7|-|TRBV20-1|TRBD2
CSALSGTSAYEQYF
TGCAGTGCTTTATCCGGGACTAGCGCCTACGAGCAGTACTTC
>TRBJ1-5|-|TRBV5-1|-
CASSSNSDQPQHF
TGCGCCAGCAGCTCGAACAGTGATCAGCCCCAGCATTTT
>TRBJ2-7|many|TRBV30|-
CAWSEFYEQYF
TGTGCCTGGAGTGAGTTTTACGAGCAGTACTTC
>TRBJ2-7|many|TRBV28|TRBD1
CASSPGTGVEYEQYF
TGTGCCAGCAGTCCCGGGACAGGGGTTGAGTACGAGCAGTACTTC
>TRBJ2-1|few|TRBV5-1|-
CASSSDSHPNEQFF
TGCGCCAGCAGCTCGGACAGCCACCCTAATGAGCAGTTCTTC
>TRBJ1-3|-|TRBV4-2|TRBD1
CASSQELRDSGNTIYF
TGTGCCAGCAGCCAAGAGCTCCGGGACAGTGGAAACACCATATATTTT
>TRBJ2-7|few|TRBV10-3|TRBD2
CATVGSSGRGYEQYF
TGTGCCACCGTAGGATCTAGCGGGAGAGGCTACGAGCAGTACTTC
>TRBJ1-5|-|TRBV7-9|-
CASSSPEQPQHF
TGTGCCAGCAGCTCCCCGGAACAGCCCCAGCATTTT
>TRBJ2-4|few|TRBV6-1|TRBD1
CASSRGQGALAKNIQYF
TGTGCCAGCAGTAGGGGACAGGGGGCCCTAGCCAAAAACATTCAGTACTTC
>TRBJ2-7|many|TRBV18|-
CASSHPGRTYEQYF
TGTGCCAGCTCACACCCCGGACGAACCTACGAGCAGTACTTC
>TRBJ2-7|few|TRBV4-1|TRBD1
CASSQEGGRDYEQYF
TGCGCCAGCAGCCAAGAAGGGGGCAGGGACTACGAGCAGTACTTC
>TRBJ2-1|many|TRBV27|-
CASSLRLSNGFDEQFF
TGTGCCAGCAGTTTAAGGTTATCAAACGGGTTCGATGAGCAGTTCTTC
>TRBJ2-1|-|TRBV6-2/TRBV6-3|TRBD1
CASSYFGTGAYNEQFF
TGTGCCAGCAGTTACTTTGGGACAGGGGCCTACAATGAGCAGTTCTTC
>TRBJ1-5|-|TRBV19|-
CASSIGVSGNQPQHF
TGTGCCAGTAGTATCGGGGTTTCTGGCAATCAGCCCCAGCATTTT
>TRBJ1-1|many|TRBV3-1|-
CASSQVRSTEAFF
TGTGCCAGCAGCCAAGTTCGCAGCACTGAAGCTTTCTTT
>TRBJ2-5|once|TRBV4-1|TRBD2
CASSQDNSGRLRETQYF
TGCGCCAGCAGCCAAGATAATAGCGGGAGACTTCGGGAGACCCAGTACTTC
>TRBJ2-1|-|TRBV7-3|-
CASSGAFNEQFF
TGTGCCAGCAGCGGCGCATTTAATGAGCAGTTCTTC
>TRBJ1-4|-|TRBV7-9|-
CASSRNSDRLNEKLFF
TGTGCCAGCAGCCGAAACTCCGACAGACTTAATGAAAAACTGTTTTTT
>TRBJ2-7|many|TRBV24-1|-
CATSETGTQSYEQYF
TGTGCCACCAGTGAGACCGGGACCCAGTCCTACGAGCAGTACTTC
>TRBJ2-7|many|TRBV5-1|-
CASSLAVGREPMNEQYF
TGCGCCAGCAGCTTGGCTGTGGGACGGGAGCCTATGAACGAGCAGTACTTC
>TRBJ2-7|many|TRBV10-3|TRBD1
CAISESWDRASYEQYF
TGTGCCATCAGTGAGTCGTGGGACAGGGCTAGCTACGAGCAGTACTTC
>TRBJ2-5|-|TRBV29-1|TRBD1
CSVTGQETQYF
TGCAGCGTGACAGGGCAAGAGACCCAGTACTTC
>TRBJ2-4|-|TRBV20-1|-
CSVGGENIQYF
TGCAGTGTCGGCGGGGAAAACATTCAGTACTTC
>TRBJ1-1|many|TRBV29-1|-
CSVDPNRDTEAFF
TGCAGCGTTGATCCGAACAGGGACACTGAAGCTTTCTTT
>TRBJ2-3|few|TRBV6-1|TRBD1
CASSLQGTIFPDTQYF
TGTGCCAGCAGTTTACAGGGGACGATTTTCCCAGATACGCAGTATTTT
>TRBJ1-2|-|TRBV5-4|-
CASSLDQDRDYTF
TGTGCCAGCAGCTTGGATCAGGACAGAGACTACACCTTC
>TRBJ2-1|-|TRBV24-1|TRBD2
CATSDLTGAGGPNEQFF
TGTGCCACCAGTGATTTGACAGGAGCGGGAGGGCCGAATGAGCAGTTCTTC
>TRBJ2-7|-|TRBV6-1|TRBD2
CASRRENLREQYF
TGTGCCAGCAGGCGGGAGAATCTCAGAGAGCAGTACTTC
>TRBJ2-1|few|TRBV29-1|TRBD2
CSVLAGPVYNEQFF
TGCAGCGTTCTAGCGGGACCTGTTTACAATGAGCAGTTCTTC
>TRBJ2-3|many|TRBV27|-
CASSPFRGTQYF
TGTGCCAGCAGTCCGTTCCGCGGTACGCAGTATTTT
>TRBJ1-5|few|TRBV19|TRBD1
CASSAEGALNQPQHF
TGTGCCAGTAGTGCGGAGGGGGCCCTTAATCAGCCCCAGCATTTT
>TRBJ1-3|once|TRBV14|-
CASSRGHRGNTIYF
TGTGCCAGCAGCCGGGGCCATAGAGGAAACACCATATATTTT
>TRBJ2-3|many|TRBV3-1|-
CASSKSGDTTQYF
TGTGCCAGCAGCAAGAGTGGGGACACTACGCAGTATTTT
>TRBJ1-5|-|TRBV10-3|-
CAISESRDQPQHF
TGTGCCATCAGTGAGTCGCGGGATCAGCCCCAGCATTTT
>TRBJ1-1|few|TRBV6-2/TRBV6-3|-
CASSLLGVRTEAFF
TGTGCCAGCAGCCTACTAGGGGTACGGACTGAAGCTTTCTTT
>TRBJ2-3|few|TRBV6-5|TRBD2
CASSYHSGVTDTQYF
TGTGCCAGCAGTTACCATAGCGGGGTCACAGATACGCAGTATTTT
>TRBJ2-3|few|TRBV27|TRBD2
CATSSLRTSGQPLTDTQYF
TGTGCCACTTCGTCACTTCGGACTAGCGGCCAACCCCTCACAGATACGCAGTATTTT
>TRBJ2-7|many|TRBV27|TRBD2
CASSRGLAGGEGNEQYF
TGTGCCAGCAGCCGAGGACTAGCGGGAGGAGAAGGTAACGAGCAGTACTTC